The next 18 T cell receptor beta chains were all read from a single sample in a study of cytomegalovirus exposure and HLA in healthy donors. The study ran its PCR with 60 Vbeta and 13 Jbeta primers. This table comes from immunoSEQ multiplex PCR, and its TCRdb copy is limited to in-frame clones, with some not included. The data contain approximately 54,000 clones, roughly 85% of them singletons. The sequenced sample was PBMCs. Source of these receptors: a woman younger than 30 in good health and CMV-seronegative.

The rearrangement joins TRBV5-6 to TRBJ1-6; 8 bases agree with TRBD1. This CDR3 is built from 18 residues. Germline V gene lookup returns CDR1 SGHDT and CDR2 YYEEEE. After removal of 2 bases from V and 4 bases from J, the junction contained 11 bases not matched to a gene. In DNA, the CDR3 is TGTGCCAGCAGCTTTTGGGGACAGGCCGAATTTTATAATTCACCCCTCCACTTT. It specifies CASSFWGQAEFYNSPLHF.

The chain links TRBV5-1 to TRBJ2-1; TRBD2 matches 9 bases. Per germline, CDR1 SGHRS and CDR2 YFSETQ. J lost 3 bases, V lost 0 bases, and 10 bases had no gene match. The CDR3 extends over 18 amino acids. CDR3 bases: TGCGCCAGCAGCTTGGGCCCTTTGACTAGCGGATACTACAATGAGCAGTTCTTC. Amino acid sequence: CASSLGPLTSGYYNEQFF.

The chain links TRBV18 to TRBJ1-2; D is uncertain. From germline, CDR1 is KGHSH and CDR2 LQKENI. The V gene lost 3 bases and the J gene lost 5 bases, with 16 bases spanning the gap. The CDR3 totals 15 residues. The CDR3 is CASSPGSGGSYGYTF. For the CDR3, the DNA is TGTGCCAGCTCACCTGGGTCCGGAGGGAGTTATGGCTACACCTTC.

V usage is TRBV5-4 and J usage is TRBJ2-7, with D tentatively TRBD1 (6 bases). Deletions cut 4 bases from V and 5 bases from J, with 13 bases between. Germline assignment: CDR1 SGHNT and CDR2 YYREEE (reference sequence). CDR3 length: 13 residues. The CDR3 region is CASSLQGTHEQYF. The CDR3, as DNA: TGTGCCAGCAGCCTACAGGGTACCCACGAGCAGTACTTC.

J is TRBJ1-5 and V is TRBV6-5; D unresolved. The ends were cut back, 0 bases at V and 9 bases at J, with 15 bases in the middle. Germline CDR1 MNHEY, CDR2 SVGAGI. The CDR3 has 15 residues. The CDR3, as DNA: TGTGCCAGCAGTTACTCGAGGGAGCTCGGTGGGCCCCAGCATTTT. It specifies CASSYSRELGGPQHF.

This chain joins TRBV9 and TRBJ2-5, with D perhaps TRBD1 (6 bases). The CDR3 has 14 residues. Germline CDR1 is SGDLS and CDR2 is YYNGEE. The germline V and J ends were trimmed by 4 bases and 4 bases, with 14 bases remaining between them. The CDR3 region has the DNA TGTGCCAGCAGCCCCCGACAGGCGACAGAGACCCAGTACTTC. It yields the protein CASSPRQATETQYF.

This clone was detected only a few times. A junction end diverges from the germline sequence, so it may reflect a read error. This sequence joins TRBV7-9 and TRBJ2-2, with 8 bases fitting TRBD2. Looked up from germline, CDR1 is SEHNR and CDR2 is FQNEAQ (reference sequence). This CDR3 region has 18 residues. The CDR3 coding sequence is TGTTCCAGCAGCTTAAGTCCCGGACTAGCACCTAACACCGGGGAGCTGTTTTTT. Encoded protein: CSSSLSPGLAPNTGELFF.

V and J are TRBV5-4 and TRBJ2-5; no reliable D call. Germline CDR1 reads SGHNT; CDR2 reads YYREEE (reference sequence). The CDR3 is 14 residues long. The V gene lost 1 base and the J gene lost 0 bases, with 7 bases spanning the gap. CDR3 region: CASSLRRYQETQYF. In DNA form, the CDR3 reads TGTGCCAGCAGCTTGAGGCGGTACCAAGAGACCCAGTACTTC. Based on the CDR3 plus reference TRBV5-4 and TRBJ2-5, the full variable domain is ETGVTQSPTHLIKTRGQQVTLRCSSQSGHNTVSWYQQALGQGPQFIFQYYREEENGRGNFPPRFSGLQFPNYSSELNVNALELDDSALYLCASSLRRYQETQYFGPGTRLLVL.

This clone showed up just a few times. The CDR3 loop is CASSNQGVPGTSGYNEQFF. DNA of the CDR3: TGTGCCAGCAGCAACCAGGGGGTACCTGGGACTAGCGGATACAATGAGCAGTTCTTC. V usage is TRBV7-3 and J usage is TRBJ2-1; 11 bases map to TRBD2. The J segment lost 4 bases and the V segment lost 5 bases, leaving 16 bases of the junction unmatched. The CDR3 totals 19 residues. CDR1 and CDR2 (germline): SGHTA, FQGTGA.

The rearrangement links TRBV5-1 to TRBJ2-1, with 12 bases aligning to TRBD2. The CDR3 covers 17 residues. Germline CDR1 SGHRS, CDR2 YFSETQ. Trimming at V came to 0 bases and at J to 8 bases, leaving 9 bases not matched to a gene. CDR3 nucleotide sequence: TGCGCCAGCAGCTTGGGACCGACTAGCGGGAGAGGGGATGAGCAGTTCTTC. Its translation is CASSLGPTSGRGDEQFF.

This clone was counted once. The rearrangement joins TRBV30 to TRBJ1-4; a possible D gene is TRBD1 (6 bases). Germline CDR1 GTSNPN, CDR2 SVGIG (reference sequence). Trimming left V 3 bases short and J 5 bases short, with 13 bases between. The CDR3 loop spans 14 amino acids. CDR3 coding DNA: TGTGCCTGGAGCCTAGGGGGGGTCAATGAAAAACTGTTTTTT. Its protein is CAWSLGGVNEKLFF.

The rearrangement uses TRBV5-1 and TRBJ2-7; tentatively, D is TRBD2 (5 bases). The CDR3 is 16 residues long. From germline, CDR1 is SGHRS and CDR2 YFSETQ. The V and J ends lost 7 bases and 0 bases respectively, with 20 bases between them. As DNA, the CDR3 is TGCGCCAGCCAACGATCGACTACCATACACTCCTACGAGCAGTACTTC. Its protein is CASQRSTTIHSYEQYF.

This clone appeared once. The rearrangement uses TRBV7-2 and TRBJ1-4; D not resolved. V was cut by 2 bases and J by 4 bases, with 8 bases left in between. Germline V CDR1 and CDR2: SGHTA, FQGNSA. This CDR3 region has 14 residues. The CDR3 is CASSLQALNEKLFF. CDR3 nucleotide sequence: TGTGCCAGCAGCTTACAGGCCCTTAATGAAAAACTGTTTTTT.

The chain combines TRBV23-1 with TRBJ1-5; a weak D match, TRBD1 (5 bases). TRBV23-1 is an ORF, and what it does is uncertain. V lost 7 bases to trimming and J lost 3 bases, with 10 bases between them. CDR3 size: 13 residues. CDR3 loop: CASKQEYNQPQHF. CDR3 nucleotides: TGCGCCAGCAAACAGGAATACAATCAGCCCCAGCATTTT.

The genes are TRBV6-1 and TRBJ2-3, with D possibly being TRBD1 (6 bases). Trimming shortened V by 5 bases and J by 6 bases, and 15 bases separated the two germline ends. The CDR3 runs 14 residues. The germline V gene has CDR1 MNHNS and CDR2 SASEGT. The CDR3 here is CASSPLTGPDTQYF. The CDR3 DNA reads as TGTGCCAGCAGTCCCTTGACAGGTCCCGATACGCAGTATTTT.

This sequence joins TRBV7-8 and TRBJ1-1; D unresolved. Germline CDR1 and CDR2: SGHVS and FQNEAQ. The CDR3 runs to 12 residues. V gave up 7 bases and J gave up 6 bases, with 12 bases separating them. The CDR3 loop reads CASTSYFSEAFF. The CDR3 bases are TGTGCCAGCACCTCTTACTTCTCTGAAGCTTTCTTT.

In DNA, the CDR3 is TGTGCCAGTGATCCGGGACTAGCGGGAGTAAGTGGGCAGTATTTT. As protein: CASDPGLAGVSGQYF. This chain links TRBV28 with TRBJ2-3; TRBD2 agrees at 14 bases. The germline V gene encodes CDR1 MDHEN and CDR2 SYDVKM. The ends lost 9 bases at V and 11 bases at J; junction bases unmatched: 13. This CDR3 has 15 residues.

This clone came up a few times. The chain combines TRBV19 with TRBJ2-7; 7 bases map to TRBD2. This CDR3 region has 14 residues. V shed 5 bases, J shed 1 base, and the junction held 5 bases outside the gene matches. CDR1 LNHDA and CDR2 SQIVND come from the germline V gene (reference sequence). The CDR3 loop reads CASSDQRGSYEQYF. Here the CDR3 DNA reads TGTGCCAGTAGTGACCAGCGGGGATCCTACGAGCAGTACTTC.